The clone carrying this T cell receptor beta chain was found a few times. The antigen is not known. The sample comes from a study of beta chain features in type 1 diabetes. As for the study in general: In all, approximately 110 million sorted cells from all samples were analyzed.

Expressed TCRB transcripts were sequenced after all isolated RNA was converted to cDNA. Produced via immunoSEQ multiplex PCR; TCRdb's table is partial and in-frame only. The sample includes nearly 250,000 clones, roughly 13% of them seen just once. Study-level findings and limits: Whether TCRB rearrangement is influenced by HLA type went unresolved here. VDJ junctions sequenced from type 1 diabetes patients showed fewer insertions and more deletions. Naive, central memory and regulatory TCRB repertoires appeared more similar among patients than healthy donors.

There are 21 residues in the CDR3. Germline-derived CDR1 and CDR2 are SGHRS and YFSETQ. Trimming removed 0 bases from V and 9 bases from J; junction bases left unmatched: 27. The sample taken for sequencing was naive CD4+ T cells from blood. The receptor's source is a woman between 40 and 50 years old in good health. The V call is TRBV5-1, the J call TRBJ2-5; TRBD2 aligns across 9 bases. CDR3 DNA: TGCGCCAGCAGCTTGGGATTGGGGGCTAGCGGGGCCGCCCACTCCGGTTTGGCCCAGTACTTC. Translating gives CASSLGLGASGAAHSGLAQYF. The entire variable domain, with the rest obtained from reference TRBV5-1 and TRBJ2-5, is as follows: KAGVTQTPRYLIKTRGQQVTLSCSPISGHRSVSWYQQTPGQGLQFLFEYFSETQRNKGNFPGRFSGRQFSNSRSEMNVSTLELGDSALYLCASSLGLGASGAAHSGLAQYFGPGTRLLVL.